This T cell receptor (beta chain) is drawn from a study of patients and donors after allogeneic stem cell transplantation. One entry per CDR3 protein, called by TCRdb with MiXCR from the RT-PCR reads. The sample yields some 200,000 distinct CDR3 sequences, 35% to 50% seen once. The CDR3 is 17 residues long. V dropped 0 bases and J dropped 0; count of bases not matched to a gene: 4. CDR1 is SGHVS, CDR2 FQNEAQ, per germline. The sequenced material came from blood, either unsorted or a sorted T cell fraction (not recorded which). The chain links TRBV7-8 to TRBJ2-2; 7 bases agree with TRBD2. This TCR was recovered from a human donor who was either an allogeneic HSCT recipient or a stem cell or donor lymphocyte infusion donor (not recorded which). It is not recorded whose cells these are; they may come from a transplant donor. In nucleotides, the CDR3 is TGTGCCAGCAGCTTAGCGCGGGGGACTACGAACACCGGGGAGCTGTTTTTT. Its protein is CASSLARGTTNTGELFF. Supplemented by reference TRBV7-8 and TRBJ2-2, the full variable domain reads GAGVSQSPRYKVAKRGQDVALRCDPISGHVSLFWYQQALGQGPEFLTYFQNEAQLDKSGLPSDRFFAERPEGSVSTLKIQRTQQEDSAVYLCASSLARGTTNTGELFFGEGSRLTVL.